Described below is a single T cell receptor beta chain sequence and its context. No antigen is known for it. Germline CDR1 is MNHEY and CDR2 is SMNVEV (reference sequence). This CDR3 comprises 14 residues. Between the trimmed V and J ends, which lost 3 bases and 3 bases, there was a span of 12 bases. The time point was: baseline pretreatment blood. Treatment described: 15 Gy SBRT to primary tumor, nephrectomy 4 weeks later. Radiation-treated patients gave blood at baseline, week 2 and week 4. Assay: immunoSEQ multiplex PCR; the TCRdb copy retains only in-frame clones and omits some. This table has more than 95,000 clones, around 80% appearing once. These data belong to a study of radiation and T cells in renal cell carcinoma. Overall study results and limits: Baseline intratumoral clonotype presence is unknown without pretreatment biopsies.

The V gene is TRBV27, the J gene TRBJ2-7; D uncertain. The clonotype comes from a woman aged 55 to 70 with renal cell carcinoma. The specimen comprised blood, sampled from a patient whose treatment included radiotherapy and nephrectomy. The CDR3 is CASSLDNRFYEQYF. CDR3 bases: TGTGCCAGCAGTTTGGATAACCGGTTCTACGAGCAGTACTTC.